A selection of T cell receptor beta chains follows, all from one sample in a study of cytomegalovirus exposure and HLA in healthy donors. TCRdb's table, derived via immunoSEQ multiplex PCR, lists solely in-frame clones and lacks some. The sample lists 68,000 or so clones, roughly 96% occurring once. Input material: PBMCs. Source of these receptors: a man aged 18 to 29 in good health and CMV-seronegative. Both conserved end residues are part of each CDR3. Each record gives: clone size, D gene, V gene, J gene, CDR3 protein, CDR3 DNA. D genes are given only for firm matches. A row's size may be missing; if present it is once, few, many or a size class.

once,-,TRBV15,TRBJ2-3,CATSRDVLRSVSTDTQYF,TGTGCCACCAGCAGAGATGTCCTTCGGAGCGTGAGCACAGATACGCAGTATTTT
once,TRBD1,TRBV5-5,TRBJ1-3,CASSSDRGLGNTIYF,TGTGCCAGCAGCTCGGACAGGGGGCTTGGAAACACCATATATTTT
-,TRBD2,TRBV6-1,TRBJ2-7,CASSTTGGPREQYF,TGTGCCAGCAGTACTACGGGAGGGCCCCGCGAGCAGTACTTC
-,-,TRBV28,TRBJ2-3,CASNRVGGTDTQYF,TGTGCCAGCAACAGGGTAGGGGGCACAGATACGCAGTATTTT
-,TRBD1,TRBV11-3,TRBJ1-1,CASSQTGGTEAFF,TGTGCCAGCAGTCAGACAGGGGGCACTGAAGCTTTCTTT
once,-,TRBV19,TRBJ2-1,CASSPDTTLRNEQFF,TGTGCCAGTAGCCCGGACACCACCCTTCGCAATGAGCAGTTCTTC
-,TRBD2,TRBV11-3,TRBJ2-5,CASSLAAGGETQYF,TGTGCCAGCAGCTTAGCGGCGGGAGGAGAGACCCAGTACTTC
-,-,TRBV7-9,TRBJ1-3,CASSPSGGGDGNTIYF,TGTGCCAGCAGCCCCTCGGGAGGGGGTGATGGAAACACCATATATTTT
once,TRBD1,TRBV4-2,TRBJ2-7,CASSQVGESGTGPYEQYF,TGTGCCAGCAGCCAAGTAGGCGAATCCGGGACAGGACCCTACGAGCAGTACTTC
-,-,TRBV14,TRBJ1-2,CASSTRGTNYGYTF,TGTGCCAGCAGCACTAGGGGGACTAACTATGGCTACACCTTC
-,TRBD1,TRBV7-9,TRBJ2-6,CASSVSGTADSGANVLTF,TGTGCCAGCAGCGTCTCCGGGACAGCCGACTCTGGGGCCAACGTCCTGACTTTC
-,-,TRBV30,TRBJ1-4,CAWSVPRGYNEKLFF,TGTGCCTGGAGTGTACCGAGAGGATACAATGAAAAACTGTTTTTT
-,TRBD1,TRBV5-1,TRBJ2-7,CASSLATGTGASEQYF,TGCGCCAGCAGCCTAGCTACCGGGACAGGGGCCAGCGAGCAGTACTTC
-,-,TRBV6-5,TRBJ1-1,CASSLNRDTEAFF,TGTGCCAGCAGCCTCAACAGGGACACTGAAGCTTTCTTT
-,-,TRBV9,TRBJ2-1,CASSAGGGENNEQFF,TGTGCCAGCAGCGCCGGAGGGGGGGAAAACAATGAGCAGTTCTTC
once,TRBD1,TRBV6-6,TRBJ1-2,CASSRGTGRGYTF,TGTGCCAGCAGTCGAGGGACAGGTCGGGGCTACACCTTC
-,-,TRBV20-1,TRBJ1-2,CSAKEVPYTF,TGCAGTGCAAAAGAGGTACCCTACACCTTC
once,-,TRBV7-2,TRBJ1-1,CASSLGFQNTEAFF,TGTGCCAGCAGCTTAGGTTTCCAGAACACTGAAGCTTTCTTT
-,TRBD1,TRBV18,TRBJ2-5,CASSLTGTGGETQYF,TGTGCCAGCTCACTAACCGGGACAGGGGGAGAGACCCAGTACTTC
-,-,TRBV6-5,TRBJ1-2,CASSSRQGYTF,TGTGCCAGCAGTTCCAGACAGGGCTACACCTTC
-,-,TRBV9,TRBJ2-1,CASSDLGLHNEQFF,TGTGCCAGCAGCGACCTGGGACTTCACAATGAGCAGTTCTTC
-,TRBD1,TRBV5-5,TRBJ1-2,CASSLDPGQDNYGYTF,TGTGCCAGCAGCTTGGATCCAGGACAGGACAACTATGGCTACACCTTC
-,-,TRBV7-9,TRBJ1-2,CASSLAGTSGTMDYGYTF,TGTGCCAGCAGCTTAGCCGGTACTTCAGGGACAATGGACTATGGCTACACCTTC
-,TRBD2,TRBV4-2,TRBJ2-5,CASSQDGAGGPETQYF,TGTGCCAGCAGCCAAGATGGAGCGGGAGGGCCTGAGACCCAGTACTTC
-,-,TRBV10-2,TRBJ2-7,CASSDRVNEQYF,TGCGCCAGCAGTGACAGGGTGAACGAGCAGTACTTC
-,-,TRBV27,TRBJ1-1,CASSSQKQVNTEAFF,TGTGCCAGCAGTTCACAAAAACAGGTGAACACTGAAGCTTTCTTT
once,-,TRBV27,TRBJ2-2,CASSRRGSGTGELFF,TGTGCCAGCAGTCGTCGGGGGTCGGGCACCGGGGAGCTGTTTTTT
-,TRBD1,TRBV2,TRBJ1-2,CASSVQGADYGYTF,TGTGCCAGCAGTGTGCAGGGGGCCGACTATGGCTACACCTTC
-,-,TRBV20-1,TRBJ2-3,CSASLDTQYF,TGCAGTGCTAGTCTGGATACGCAGTATTTT
-,TRBD1,TRBV18,TRBJ2-7,CASSPPGTGVDEQYF,TGTGCCAGCTCACCACCCGGGACAGGGGTCGACGAGCAGTACTTC
-,TRBD1,TRBV7-8,TRBJ2-2,CASSPPGTGNTGELFF,TGTGCCAGCAGCCCCCCCGGGACAGGGAACACCGGGGAGCTGTTTTTT
-,-,TRBV21-1,TRBJ2-2,CASSKALNGQGARHRGAVF,TGTGCCAGCAGCAAAGCGCTGAATGGACAGGGGGCGCGGCACCGGGGAGCTGTTTTT
-,TRBD1,TRBV2,TRBJ1-5,CASSYQGEDQPQHF,TGTGCCAGCAGTTATCAGGGGGAGGATCAGCCCCAGCATTTT
-,-,TRBV6-5,TRBJ1-1,CASTSRAGRVTEAFF,TGTGCCAGCACCTCTCGAGCTGGCAGGGTCACTGAAGCTTTCTTT
once,TRBD1,TRBV19,TRBJ2-3,CASSVTGGGTDTQYF,TGTGCCAGTAGTGTGACAGGGGGGGGCACAGATACGCAGTATTTT
-,TRBD1,TRBV7-2,TRBJ2-1,CASSVTGVEQFF,TGTGCCAGCAGCGTGACAGGGGTTGAGCAGTTCTTC
-,TRBD1,TRBV27,TRBJ1-2,CASSSRQGGNYGYTF,TGTGCCAGCAGTTCTCGACAGGGGGGTAACTATGGCTACACCTTC
-,TRBD2,TRBV27,TRBJ2-3,CASSPGLAGGRGTDTQYF,TGTGCCAGCAGCCCGGGACTAGCGGGAGGGCGGGGCACAGATACGCAGTATTTT
-,-,TRBV30,TRBJ2-5,CASWGPQETQYF,TGTGCCTCATGGGGGCCCCAAGAGACCCAGTACTTC
-,-,TRBV28,TRBJ1-6,CASSLRNSPLHF,TGTGCCAGCAGTTTACGTAATTCACCCCTCCACTTT
once,TRBD1,TRBV5-6,TRBJ2-5,CASSLVTGVLQETQYF,TGTGCCAGCAGCTTGGTGACAGGGGTACTCCAAGAGACCCAGTACTTC
-,-,TRBV13,TRBJ2-5,CASSLARETQYF,TGTGCCAGCAGCTTAGCTCGGGAGACCCAGTACTTC
-,-,TRBV6-5,TRBJ1-2,CASSYLEGNYGYTF,TGTGCCAGCAGTTACTTAGAGGGTAACTATGGCTACACCTTC
-,-,TRBV7-9,TRBJ2-7,CASSSDSRGYEQYF,TGTGCCAGCAGCTCGGACAGCCGGGGCTACGAGCAGTACTTC
-,TRBD2,TRBV6-1,TRBJ2-3,CASSGLAGGPDTQYF,TGTGCCAGCAGTGGACTAGCGGGAGGGCCAGATACGCAGTATTTT
-,-,TRBV2,TRBJ2-7,CASSERTRNQYF,TGTGCCAGTTCGGAAAGGACTCGGAATCAGTACTTC
-,TRBD1,TRBV5-6,TRBJ2-7,CASSLRTGGLSYEQYF,TGTGCCAGCAGCTTGAGGACAGGGGGCTTATCCTACGAGCAGTACTTC